This T cell receptor (beta chain) was observed in a study of sequential checkpoint blockade in melanoma. The J segment lost 5 bases and the V segment lost 2 bases, leaving 9 bases of the junction unmatched. The CDR3 consists of 15 residues. The germline V gene has CDR1 GTSNPN and CDR2 SVGIG (reference sequence). Treatment of the sample: randomized to nivolumab then ipilimumab (arm A) or the reverse (arm B). Libraries were prepared by immunoSEQ multiplex PCR; TCRdb keeps only in-frame clonotypes and omits some of them. The data show about 30,000 clones, approximately 91% seen once. Sequencing used CD8+ T cells sorted from blood (inferred from file names), obtained from a patient given nivolumab and ipilimumab in sequence. This TCR was recovered from a human donor with melanoma. The chain employs TRBV30 and TRBJ1-2; 9 bases fit TRBD1. The CDR3 DNA sequence: TGTGCCTGGAGTCTTGGACAGGGGTTAGGGTATGGCTACACCTTC. This translates into CAWSLGQGLGYGYTF.